This entry describes one TCR beta chain. What it binds is not known. Time point: week 3, after first cycle of checkpoint inhibitor. The data stem from a study of blood T cell dynamics during melanoma immunotherapy. Study in general: Standard first-line treatment here was pembrolizumab or nivolumab plus ipilimumab in metastatic melanoma.

Germline CDR1 reads SGHRS; CDR2 reads YFSETQ. The J segment lost 4 bases and the V segment lost 2 bases, leaving 10 bases of the junction unmatched. This CDR3 spans 16 amino acids. Each bulk PBMC sample had roughly 350 ng DNA loaded. Using immunoSEQ multiplex PCR, the repertoire was profiled, and TCRdb retains in-frame clones only, with some absent. Of thousands of clones in the sample, 75% to 90% were seen once. Study conclusions and caveats: At W3, later disease-control patients showed bifurcated PBMC repertoire changes, unlike progressors. It remained unknown if the driving T cell clones were melanoma-specific.

The sequencing here drew on blood, taken from a patient treated with checkpoint blockade. This rearrangement joins TRBV5-1 to TRBJ1-2, with TRBD1 matching over 8 bases. The source is a human donor with melanoma. The CDR3 loop is CASSLVGQGLSYGYTF. The CDR3 DNA reads as TGCGCCAGCAGCTTAGTAGGACAGGGCCTATCCTATGGCTACACCTTC.